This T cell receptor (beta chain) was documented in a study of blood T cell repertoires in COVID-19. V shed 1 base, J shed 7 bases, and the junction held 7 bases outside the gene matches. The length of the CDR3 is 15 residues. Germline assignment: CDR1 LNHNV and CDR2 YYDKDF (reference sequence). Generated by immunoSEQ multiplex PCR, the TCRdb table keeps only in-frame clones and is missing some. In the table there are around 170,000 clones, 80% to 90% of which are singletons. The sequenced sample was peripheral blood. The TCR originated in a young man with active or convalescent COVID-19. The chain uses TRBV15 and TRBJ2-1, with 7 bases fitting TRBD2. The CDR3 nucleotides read TGTGCCACCAGCAGAGGTGGGGGGGATAGGAATGAGCAGTTCTTC. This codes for CATSRGGGDRNEQFF.